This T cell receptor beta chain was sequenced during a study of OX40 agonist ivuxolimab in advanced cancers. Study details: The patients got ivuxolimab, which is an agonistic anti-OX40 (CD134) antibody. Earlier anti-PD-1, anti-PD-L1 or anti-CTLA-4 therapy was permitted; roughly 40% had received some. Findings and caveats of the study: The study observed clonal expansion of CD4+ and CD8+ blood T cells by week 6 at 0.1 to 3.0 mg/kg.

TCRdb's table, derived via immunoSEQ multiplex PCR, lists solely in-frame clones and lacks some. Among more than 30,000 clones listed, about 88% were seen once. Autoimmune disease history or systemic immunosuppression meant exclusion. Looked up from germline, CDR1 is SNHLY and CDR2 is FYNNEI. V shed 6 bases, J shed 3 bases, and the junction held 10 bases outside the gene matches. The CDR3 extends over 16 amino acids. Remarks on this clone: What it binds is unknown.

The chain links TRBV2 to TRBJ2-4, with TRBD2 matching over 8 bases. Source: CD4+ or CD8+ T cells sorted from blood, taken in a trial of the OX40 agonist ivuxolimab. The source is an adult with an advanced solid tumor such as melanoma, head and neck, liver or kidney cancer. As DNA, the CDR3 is TGTGCCAGCAGCGCCCATACTAGCGGCATCAAAAACATTCAGTACTTC. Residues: CASSAHTSGIKNIQYF.